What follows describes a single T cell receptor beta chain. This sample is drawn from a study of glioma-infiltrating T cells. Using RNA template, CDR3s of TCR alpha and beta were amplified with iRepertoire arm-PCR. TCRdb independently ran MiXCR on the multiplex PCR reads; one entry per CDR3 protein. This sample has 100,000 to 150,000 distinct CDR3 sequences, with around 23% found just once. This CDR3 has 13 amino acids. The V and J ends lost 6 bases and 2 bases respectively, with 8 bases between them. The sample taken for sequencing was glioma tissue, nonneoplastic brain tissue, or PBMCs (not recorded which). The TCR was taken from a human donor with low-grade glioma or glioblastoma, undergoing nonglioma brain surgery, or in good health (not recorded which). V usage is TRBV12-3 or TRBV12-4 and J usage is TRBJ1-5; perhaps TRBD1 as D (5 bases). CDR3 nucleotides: TGTGCCAGCAGGGACACTGGCAATCAGCCCCAGCATTTT. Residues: CASRDTGNQPQHF.